The rows below give T cell receptor beta chains drawn from one sample of a study of cytomegalovirus exposure and HLA in healthy donors. This table comes from immunoSEQ multiplex PCR, and its TCRdb copy is limited to in-frame clones, with some not included. Of about 140,000 clones listed, approximately 86% are singletons. The sample was PBMCs. Receptors were obtained from a woman between 35 and 50 years old in good health and CMV-seronegative. Each CDR3 is given with its conserved first and last residue. The order of the fields is J gene, D gene, clone size, V gene, CDR3 protein, CDR3 DNA. D genes are given only for firm matches. The size entry is marked missing in some rows and otherwise reads once, few, many or a size class.

j_gene: TRBJ1-1
d_gene: .
abundance: .
v_gene: TRBV19
CDR3aa: CASSMGQGFRTEAFF
CDR3nt: TGTGCCAGTAGTATGGGGCAGGGCTTTCGTACTGAAGCTTTCTTT

j_gene: TRBJ2-1
d_gene: TRBD2
abundance: .
v_gene: TRBV6-1
CDR3aa: CASSEGSGSGYEQFF
CDR3nt: TGTGCCAGCAGTGAAGGGAGCGGGAGTGGGTATGAGCAGTTCTTC

j_gene: TRBJ2-5
d_gene: .
abundance: .
v_gene: TRBV10-2
CDR3aa: CASSGESETQYF
CDR3nt: TGCGCCAGCAGTGGGGAGTCAGAGACCCAGTACTTC

j_gene: TRBJ2-1
d_gene: TRBD2
abundance: .
v_gene: TRBV7-8
CDR3aa: CASSPERTSGYNEQFF
CDR3nt: TGTGCCAGCAGCCCAGAGAGGACTAGCGGCTACAATGAGCAGTTCTTC

j_gene: TRBJ1-6
d_gene: .
abundance: once
v_gene: TRBV4-2
CDR3aa: CASSQDWQASSSPLHF
CDR3nt: TGTGCCAGCAGCCAAGATTGGCAGGCGTCCTCTTCACCCCTCCACTTT

j_gene: TRBJ2-5
d_gene: .
abundance: .
v_gene: TRBV19
CDR3aa: CASSKGFQETQYF
CDR3nt: TGTGCCAGTAGTAAGGGGTTCCAAGAGACCCAGTACTTC

j_gene: TRBJ1-1
d_gene: .
abundance: .
v_gene: TRBV7-9
CDR3aa: CSSTPSFGGEAFF
CDR3nt: TGTTCCAGCACCCCGTCATTTGGCGGTGAAGCTTTCTTT

j_gene: TRBJ1-4
d_gene: .
abundance: .
v_gene: TRBV4-2
CDR3aa: CASRRDGGSVEKLFF
CDR3nt: TGTGCCAGCAGGCGGGACGGGGGGTCTGTCGAAAAACTGTTTTTT

j_gene: TRBJ2-2
d_gene: TRBD2
abundance: .
v_gene: TRBV11-3
CDR3aa: CASSLVVAGGTGELFF
CDR3nt: TGTGCCAGCAGCTTAGTAGTAGCGGGAGGGACCGGGGAGCTGTTTTTT

j_gene: TRBJ2-1
d_gene: TRBD1
abundance: .
v_gene: TRBV5-4
CDR3aa: CASSLGDRAYNEQFF
CDR3nt: TGTGCCAGCAGCTTAGGGGACAGGGCCTACAATGAGCAGTTCTTC

j_gene: TRBJ2-1
d_gene: TRBD2
abundance: .
v_gene: TRBV11-3
CDR3aa: CASSPGTRNIDEQFF
CDR3nt: TGTGCCAGCAGCCCCGGGACTAGAAATATCGATGAGCAGTTCTTC

j_gene: TRBJ2-1
d_gene: TRBD2
abundance: few
v_gene: TRBV27
CDR3aa: CASSLFLAGGGYEQFF
CDR3nt: TGTGCCAGCAGTTTATTTCTAGCGGGAGGAGGGTATGAGCAGTTCTTC

j_gene: TRBJ1-5
d_gene: .
abundance: .
v_gene: TRBV2
CDR3aa: CASSRGQGHQPQHF
CDR3nt: TGTGCCAGCAGCCGCGGGCAGGGGCATCAGCCCCAGCATTTT

j_gene: TRBJ2-7
d_gene: .
abundance: few
v_gene: TRBV6-5
CDR3aa: CASSGAYEQYF
CDR3nt: TGTGCCAGCAGCGGGGCCTACGAGCAGTACTTC

j_gene: TRBJ1-4
d_gene: TRBD1
abundance: .
v_gene: TRBV19
CDR3aa: CASSIRGQGEEKLFF
CDR3nt: TGTGCCAGTAGTATTCGGGGACAGGGTGAAGAAAAACTGTTTTTT

j_gene: TRBJ2-7
d_gene: .
abundance: .
v_gene: TRBV30
CDR3aa: CAWRGGAAYEQYF
CDR3nt: TGTGCCTGGAGGGGGGGAGCGGCCTACGAGCAGTACTTC

j_gene: TRBJ2-7
d_gene: .
abundance: .
v_gene: TRBV7-2
CDR3aa: CASSLIGGPYEQYF
CDR3nt: TGTGCCAGCAGCTTAATCGGGGGACCCTACGAGCAGTACTTC

j_gene: TRBJ1-1
d_gene: .
abundance: once
v_gene: TRBV7-6
CDR3aa: CASSSEAGGGGAFF
CDR3nt: TGTGCCAGCAGCTCAGAAGCGGGGGGCGGAGGAGCTTTCTTT

j_gene: TRBJ1-4
d_gene: .
abundance: .
v_gene: TRBV7-9
CDR3aa: CASSPSGRYEKLFF
CDR3nt: TGTGCCAGCAGCCCTTCAGGGAGGTATGAAAAACTGTTTTTT

j_gene: TRBJ1-1
d_gene: TRBD1
abundance: .
v_gene: TRBV30
CDR3aa: CAWSVLWDRPPEAFF
CDR3nt: TGTGCCTGGAGTGTACTCTGGGACAGGCCCCCCGAAGCTTTCTTT

j_gene: TRBJ2-2
d_gene: .
abundance: .
v_gene: TRBV7-2
CDR3aa: CASSPMMRSISGELFF
CDR3nt: TGTGCCAGCAGCCCAATGATGAGGAGTATATCGGGGGAGCTGTTTTTT

j_gene: TRBJ2-7
d_gene: .
abundance: .
v_gene: TRBV19
CDR3aa: CASSTPGRQYF
CDR3nt: TGTGCCAGTAGTACCCCGGGAAGACAGTACTTC

j_gene: TRBJ2-7
d_gene: .
abundance: .
v_gene: TRBV19
CDR3aa: CASSLAGILSYEQYF
CDR3nt: TGTGCCAGTTCGTTGGCAGGGATCCTCTCCTACGAGCAGTACTTC

j_gene: TRBJ2-7
d_gene: TRBD2
abundance: few
v_gene: TRBV9
CDR3aa: CASSSSGLPYEQYF
CDR3nt: TGTGCCAGCAGCTCTAGCGGCCTTCCATACGAGCAGTACTTC

j_gene: TRBJ2-7
d_gene: .
abundance: .
v_gene: TRBV10-3
CDR3aa: CAISDRGTGEQYF
CDR3nt: TGTGCCATCAGTGACAGGGGTACGGGCGAGCAGTACTTC

j_gene: TRBJ2-5
d_gene: TRBD2
abundance: once
v_gene: TRBV5-4
CDR3aa: CASSLRLAGAQETQYF
CDR3nt: TGTGCCAGCAGCCTCCGACTAGCGGGAGCACAAGAGACCCAGTACTTC

j_gene: TRBJ2-3
d_gene: TRBD2
abundance: .
v_gene: TRBV5-4
CDR3aa: CASSSKAGVGDTQYF
CDR3nt: TGTGCCAGCAGTAGTAAGGCGGGAGTGGGAGATACGCAGTATTTT

j_gene: TRBJ2-1
d_gene: TRBD1
abundance: .
v_gene: TRBV6-5
CDR3aa: CASSEGQGLNEQFF
CDR3nt: TGTGCCAGCAGTGAGGGACAGGGACTTAATGAGCAGTTCTTC

j_gene: TRBJ2-5
d_gene: TRBD2
abundance: .
v_gene: TRBV7-8
CDR3aa: CAGGGIVETQYF
CDR3nt: TGTGCCGGCGGGGGGATAGTAGAGACCCAGTACTTC

j_gene: TRBJ1-1
d_gene: .
abundance: .
v_gene: TRBV6-5
CDR3aa: CASSYGGGTEAFF
CDR3nt: TGTGCCAGCAGTTACGGGGGAGGCACTGAAGCTTTCTTT

j_gene: TRBJ2-5
d_gene: TRBD2
abundance: .
v_gene: TRBV6-5
CDR3aa: CASSYGTSGETQYF
CDR3nt: TGTGCCAGCAGTTACGGGACTAGCGGAGAGACCCAGTACTTC

j_gene: TRBJ1-2
d_gene: .
abundance: .
v_gene: TRBV7-9
CDR3aa: CASSLARREPGGYTF
CDR3nt: TGTGCCAGCAGCTTAGCGCGAAGGGAACCGGGGGGCTACACCTTC

j_gene: TRBJ1-2
d_gene: TRBD1
abundance: .
v_gene: TRBV7-8
CDR3aa: CASSLAGQVLYGYTF
CDR3nt: TGTGCCAGCAGCTTAGCTGGACAGGTCCTCTATGGCTACACCTTC

j_gene: TRBJ2-3
d_gene: .
abundance: .
v_gene: TRBV1
CDR3aa: CTSSQREAPDTQYF
CDR3nt: TGCACCAGCAGCCAGCGGGAGGCCCCAGATACGCAGTATTTT

j_gene: TRBJ2-1
d_gene: TRBD2
abundance: .
v_gene: TRBV28
CDR3aa: CASRGLSYNEQFF
CDR3nt: TGTGCCAGCAGGGGACTATCCTACAATGAGCAGTTCTTC

j_gene: TRBJ1-4
d_gene: .
abundance: .
v_gene: TRBV30
CDR3aa: CAWRHRGGPEKLFF
CDR3nt: TGTGCCTGGAGACATAGGGGGGGGCCTGAAAAACTGTTTTTT

j_gene: TRBJ2-3
d_gene: .
abundance: .
v_gene: TRBV11-3
CDR3aa: CASSLALLVADTQYF
CDR3nt: TGTGCCAGCAGCTTAGCCTTACTTGTGGCAGATACGCAGTATTTT

j_gene: TRBJ2-2
d_gene: .
abundance: .
v_gene: TRBV5-1
CDR3aa: CASSFSSGTNTGELFF
CDR3nt: TGCGCCAGCAGCTTTTCTTCCGGTACGAACACCGGGGAGCTGTTTTTT

j_gene: TRBJ1-3
d_gene: .
abundance: .
v_gene: TRBV15
CDR3aa: CATADRGLGNTIYF
CDR3nt: TGTGCCACCGCTGACAGAGGCCTCGGAAACACCATATATTTT

j_gene: TRBJ2-1
d_gene: TRBD1
abundance: .
v_gene: TRBV9
CDR3aa: CASSVWQGVINEQFF
CDR3nt: TGTGCCAGCAGCGTCTGGCAGGGGGTAATTAATGAGCAGTTCTTC

j_gene: TRBJ2-2
d_gene: TRBD2
abundance: .
v_gene: TRBV11-3
CDR3aa: CASQKGLAGGGYTGELFF
CDR3nt: TGTGCCAGCCAAAAGGGACTAGCGGGAGGAGGTTATACCGGGGAGCTGTTTTTT

j_gene: TRBJ1-2
d_gene: TRBD1
abundance: .
v_gene: TRBV7-9
CDR3aa: CASSFSPGTGVGYTF
CDR3nt: TGTGCCAGCAGCTTTTCACCCGGGACAGGGGTCGGCTACACCTTC

j_gene: TRBJ1-2
d_gene: .
abundance: .
v_gene: TRBV7-2
CDR3aa: CASSPFPGEIRGGYTF
CDR3nt: TGTGCCAGCAGCCCCTTCCCAGGGGAAATTAGAGGTGGCTACACCTTC

j_gene: TRBJ2-7
d_gene: TRBD2
abundance: .
v_gene: TRBV29-1
CDR3aa: CSVGSGSYSYEQYF
CDR3nt: TGCAGCGTTGGTAGCGGGAGTTACTCCTACGAGCAGTACTTC

j_gene: TRBJ2-2
d_gene: TRBD2
abundance: .
v_gene: TRBV6-5
CDR3aa: CASSYPGRDTGELFF
CDR3nt: TGTGCCAGCAGTTACCCCGGGAGGGACACCGGGGAGCTGTTTTTT

j_gene: TRBJ2-5
d_gene: TRBD2
abundance: .
v_gene: TRBV5-1
CDR3aa: CASSLAGTSEETQYF
CDR3nt: TGCGCCAGCAGCTTGGCCGGGACTAGTGAAGAGACCCAGTACTTC

j_gene: TRBJ1-1
d_gene: .
abundance: .
v_gene: TRBV6-1
CDR3aa: CASTQTRNTEAFF
CDR3nt: TGTGCCAGCACTCAGACAAGGAACACTGAAGCTTTCTTT

j_gene: TRBJ2-3
d_gene: .
abundance: .
v_gene: TRBV7-5
CDR3aa: CVRSRIPTGMSTDTQYF
CDR3nt: TGTGTCAGAAGCCGGATCCCGACAGGTATGAGCACAGATACGCAGTATTTT

j_gene: TRBJ1-5
d_gene: .
abundance: few
v_gene: TRBV7-8
CDR3aa: CASSLQQAKPQHF
CDR3nt: TGTGCCAGCAGCTTACAACAGGCCAAGCCCCAGCATTTT

j_gene: TRBJ1-3
d_gene: TRBD1
abundance: once
v_gene: TRBV30
CDR3aa: CAWSAGQGLGGNTIYF
CDR3nt: TGTGCCTGGAGTGCAGGACAGGGCTTGGGTGGAAACACCATATATTTT

j_gene: TRBJ1-2
d_gene: TRBD1
abundance: .
v_gene: TRBV6-5
CDR3aa: CASSYRDRGPNYGYTF
CDR3nt: TGTGCCAGCAGTTACCGGGACAGGGGGCCTAACTATGGCTACACCTTC

j_gene: TRBJ2-1
d_gene: TRBD2
abundance: .
v_gene: TRBV7-9
CDR3aa: CAGTPGGSRNEQFF
CDR3nt: TGTGCCGGAACCCCGGGGGGGTCTCGGAATGAGCAGTTCTTC

j_gene: TRBJ1-4
d_gene: .
abundance: once
v_gene: TRBV25-1
CDR3aa: CASSDLTVEKLFF
CDR3nt: TGTGCCAGCAGTGATCTGACAGTCGAAAAACTGTTTTTT